Listed below are T cell receptor beta chains from one sample, sequenced in a study of blood T cell repertoires in COVID-19. Here immunoSEQ multiplex PCR was the method, and the copy in TCRdb shows in-frame clones only, minus some. Counted here are 300,000 or so clones, about 90% occurring once; the ten biggest clones make up around 3.5%. Source material: peripheral blood. Receptors originate from a woman aged 40 to 50 with acute or convalescent COVID-19. Each CDR3 is given with its conserved first and last residue. The order of the fields is J gene, CDR3 length, clone size, D gene, V gene, CDR3 protein, CDR3 DNA. The D gene is left open where the match is weak. Size is omitted from some rows. Given values are once, few, many or a class for expanded clones.

J gene: TRBJ1-2; CDR3 length: 14; clone size: once; D gene: NA; V gene: TRBV29-1; CDR3 protein: CSGGRPAGGSGYTF; CDR3 DNA: TGCAGCGGTGGGCGACCGGCCGGGGGTTCTGGCTACACCTTC
J gene: TRBJ2-3; CDR3 length: 16; clone size: NA; D gene: TRBD2; V gene: TRBV7-2; CDR3 protein: CASSPVGLRGTDTQYF; CDR3 DNA: TGTGCCAGCAGCCCCGTGGGACTACGGGGTACAGATACGCAGTATTTT
J gene: TRBJ2-2; CDR3 length: 14; clone size: NA; D gene: NA; V gene: TRBV15; CDR3 protein: CATKGVMDTGELFF; CDR3 DNA: TGTGCCACTAAGGGGGTTATGGACACCGGGGAGCTGTTTTTT
J gene: TRBJ1-6; CDR3 length: 16; clone size: NA; D gene: TRBD1; V gene: TRBV19; CDR3 protein: CASSAQGGSLNSPLHF; CDR3 DNA: TGTGCCAGTAGTGCACAGGGGGGTAGTTTGAATTCACCCCTCCACTTT
J gene: TRBJ2-1; CDR3 length: 17; clone size: NA; D gene: TRBD1; V gene: TRBV18; CDR3 protein: CASSRRNMDRDYNEQFF; CDR3 DNA: TGTGCCAGCTCACGGCGAAATATGGACAGGGACTACAATGAGCAGTTCTTC
J gene: TRBJ2-5; CDR3 length: 12; clone size: NA; D gene: TRBD1; V gene: TRBV5-1; CDR3 protein: CASSSGQGARYF; CDR3 DNA: TGCGCCAGCAGCTCGGGACAGGGGGCTCGGTACTTC
J gene: TRBJ2-3; CDR3 length: 14; clone size: once; D gene: NA; V gene: TRBV11-2; CDR3 protein: CASSFPVGAGTQYF; CDR3 DNA: TGTGCCAGCAGCTTCCCCGTGGGGGCGGGTACGCAGTATTTT
J gene: TRBJ1-1; CDR3 length: 13; clone size: NA; D gene: NA; V gene: TRBV7-2; CDR3 protein: CASSRGGHTEAFF; CDR3 DNA: TGTGCCAGCAGCCGAGGAGGGCACACTGAAGCTTTCTTT
J gene: TRBJ2-5; CDR3 length: 13; clone size: NA; D gene: TRBD2; V gene: TRBV5-1; CDR3 protein: CASSGTNQETQYF; CDR3 DNA: TGCGCCAGCAGCGGGACTAACCAAGAGACCCAGTACTTC
J gene: TRBJ2-3; CDR3 length: 12; clone size: NA; D gene: NA; V gene: TRBV3-1/TRBV3-2; CDR3 protein: CASSQAADTQYF; CDR3 DNA: TGTGCCAGCAGCCAAGCGGCAGATACGCAGTATTTT
J gene: TRBJ2-5; CDR3 length: 12; clone size: NA; D gene: NA; V gene: TRBV3-1/TRBV3-2; CDR3 protein: CASSPDSATQYF; CDR3 DNA: TGTGCCAGCAGCCCGGACTCGGCAACCCAGTACTTC
J gene: TRBJ1-2; CDR3 length: 16; clone size: NA; D gene: TRBD1; V gene: TRBV24-1; CDR3 protein: CATSAPGQGYNYGYTF; CDR3 DNA: TGTGCCACCAGTGCCCCGGGACAGGGGTATAACTATGGCTACACCTTC
J gene: TRBJ2-3; CDR3 length: 15; clone size: NA; D gene: NA; V gene: TRBV24-1; CDR3 protein: CATSDRAGGTDTQYF; CDR3 DNA: TGTGCCACCAGTGATAGGGCAGGGGGCACAGATACGCAGTATTTT
J gene: TRBJ1-1; CDR3 length: 14; clone size: once; D gene: TRBD1; V gene: TRBV4-2; CDR3 protein: CASSQVVGQGEAFF; CDR3 DNA: TGTGCCAGCAGCCAAGTAGTCGGACAGGGTGAAGCTTTCTTT
J gene: TRBJ2-3; CDR3 length: 16; clone size: NA; D gene: TRBD2; V gene: TRBV5-4; CDR3 protein: CASSKTSGGSTDTQYF; CDR3 DNA: TGTGCCAGCAGCAAGACTAGCGGGGGGAGCACAGATACGCAGTATTTT
J gene: TRBJ2-1; CDR3 length: 14; clone size: NA; D gene: TRBD2; V gene: TRBV7-2; CDR3 protein: CASSLGTSGNEQFF; CDR3 DNA: TGTGCCAGCAGCTTGGGGACTAGCGGCAATGAGCAGTTCTTC
J gene: TRBJ2-3; CDR3 length: 16; clone size: NA; D gene: TRBD2; V gene: TRBV9; CDR3 protein: CASSAGLAGNTDTQYF; CDR3 DNA: TGTGCCAGCAGCGCGGGACTAGCGGGGAACACAGATACGCAGTATTTT
J gene: TRBJ2-3; CDR3 length: 16; clone size: NA; D gene: NA; V gene: TRBV3-1/TRBV3-2; CDR3 protein: CASSQGLGLSTDTQYF; CDR3 DNA: TGTGCCAGCAGCCAAGGGCTTGGACTTAGCACAGATACGCAGTATTTT
J gene: TRBJ1-1; CDR3 length: 14; clone size: once; D gene: TRBD1; V gene: TRBV2; CDR3 protein: CASSPTGTNTEAFF; CDR3 DNA: TGTGCCAGCAGCCCGACAGGGACGAACACTGAAGCTTTCTTT
J gene: TRBJ1-4; CDR3 length: 14; clone size: few; D gene: TRBD1; V gene: TRBV29-1; CDR3 protein: CSTLGGTGGEKLFF; CDR3 DNA: TGCAGCACCTTGGGGGGGACAGGGGGAGAAAAACTGTTTTTT
J gene: TRBJ1-6; CDR3 length: 15; clone size: once; D gene: TRBD1; V gene: TRBV11-2; CDR3 protein: CASSSIRDRNSPLHF; CDR3 DNA: TGTGCCAGCAGTTCCATAAGGGACAGAAATTCACCCCTCCACTTT
J gene: TRBJ1-2; CDR3 length: 15; clone size: few; D gene: NA; V gene: TRBV24-1; CDR3 protein: CATSDTRQENYGYTF; CDR3 DNA: TGTGCCACCAGTGATACCCGACAGGAGAACTATGGCTACACCTTC
J gene: TRBJ1-2; CDR3 length: 13; clone size: NA; D gene: NA; V gene: TRBV6-5; CDR3 protein: CASSYSPDYGYTF; CDR3 DNA: TGTGCCAGCAGTTACTCCCCCGACTATGGCTACACCTTC
J gene: TRBJ1-6; CDR3 length: 14; clone size: NA; D gene: TRBD1; V gene: TRBV3-1/TRBV3-2; CDR3 protein: CASSHRQGYSPLHF; CDR3 DNA: TGTGCCAGCAGCCATCGACAGGGTTATTCACCCCTCCACTTT
J gene: TRBJ2-1; CDR3 length: 17; clone size: NA; D gene: TRBD2; V gene: TRBV9; CDR3 protein: CASSVVGTSGGDNEQFF; CDR3 DNA: TGTGCCAGCAGCGTAGTTGGGACTAGCGGGGGAGACAATGAGCAGTTCTTC
J gene: TRBJ1-1; CDR3 length: 11; clone size: NA; D gene: NA; V gene: TRBV12-5; CDR3 protein: CASGSGGEAFF; CDR3 DNA: TGTGCTAGTGGCTCCGGAGGGGAAGCTTTCTTT
J gene: TRBJ2-5; CDR3 length: 16; clone size: once; D gene: TRBD2; V gene: TRBV9; CDR3 protein: CASSVGTSGIQETQYF; CDR3 DNA: TGTGCCAGCAGCGTAGGGACTAGCGGGATCCAAGAGACCCAGTACTTC
J gene: TRBJ2-5; CDR3 length: 15; clone size: NA; D gene: TRBD2; V gene: TRBV5-1; CDR3 protein: CASSFSGGEQETQYF; CDR3 DNA: TGCGCCAGCAGCTTTAGCGGGGGTGAACAAGAGACCCAGTACTTC
J gene: TRBJ1-5; CDR3 length: 15; clone size: NA; D gene: TRBD1; V gene: TRBV19; CDR3 protein: CASSNQQGGNQPQHF; CDR3 DNA: TGTGCCAGTAGTAATCAACAGGGGGGAAATCAGCCCCAGCATTTT
J gene: TRBJ2-2; CDR3 length: 15; clone size: NA; D gene: NA; V gene: TRBV5-1; CDR3 protein: CASSSLSGNTGELFF; CDR3 DNA: TGCGCCAGCAGCTCTTTAAGCGGGAACACCGGGGAGCTGTTTTTT
J gene: TRBJ1-1; CDR3 length: 15; clone size: NA; D gene: TRBD1; V gene: TRBV19; CDR3 protein: CASSTGPGGNTEAFF; CDR3 DNA: TGTGCCAGTAGTACGGGGCCAGGGGGCAACACTGAAGCTTTCTTT
J gene: TRBJ2-1; CDR3 length: 16; clone size: NA; D gene: NA; V gene: TRBV19; CDR3 protein: CASSSSGLSRRYEQFF; CDR3 DNA: TGTGCCAGTAGTTCCTCGGGACTCTCAAGGAGGTATGAGCAGTTCTTC
J gene: TRBJ1-3; CDR3 length: 19; clone size: NA; D gene: NA; V gene: TRBV21-1; CDR3 protein: CASSSMNPGQPSSGNTIYF; CDR3 DNA: TGTGCCAGCAGCTCAATGAACCCGGGACAGCCTTCCTCTGGAAACACCATATATTTT
J gene: TRBJ2-1; CDR3 length: 14; clone size: NA; D gene: TRBD1; V gene: TRBV29-1; CDR3 protein: CSARDRGHHNEQFF; CDR3 DNA: TGCAGCGCCCGGGACAGGGGCCATCACAATGAGCAGTTCTTC
J gene: TRBJ2-5; CDR3 length: 13; clone size: once; D gene: NA; V gene: TRBV9; CDR3 protein: CASSVGGEETQYF; CDR3 DNA: TGTGCCAGCAGTGTAGGGGGAGAAGAGACCCAGTACTTC
J gene: TRBJ1-4; CDR3 length: 14; clone size: NA; D gene: NA; V gene: TRBV2; CDR3 protein: CASRQGFTNEKLFF; CDR3 DNA: TGTGCCAGCAGACAGGGCTTCACTAATGAAAAACTGTTTTTT
J gene: TRBJ1-2; CDR3 length: 16; clone size: NA; D gene: NA; V gene: TRBV15; CDR3 protein: CATSAGRPSANYGYTF; CDR3 DNA: TGTGCCACCAGCGCGGGACGGCCATCAGCTAACTATGGCTACACCTTC
J gene: TRBJ1-2; CDR3 length: 15; clone size: once; D gene: NA; V gene: TRBV5-1; CDR3 protein: CASSPGGIANYGYTF; CDR3 DNA: TGCGCCAGCAGCCCCGGGGGGATAGCTAACTATGGCTACACCTTC
J gene: TRBJ2-5; CDR3 length: 15; clone size: NA; D gene: TRBD2; V gene: TRBV5-1; CDR3 protein: CASSRGTSGEETQYF; CDR3 DNA: TGCGCCAGCAGCCGCGGGACTAGCGGGGAAGAGACCCAGTACTTC
J gene: TRBJ1-2; CDR3 length: 15; clone size: NA; D gene: NA; V gene: TRBV25-1; CDR3 protein: CASSDNGRDHYGYTF; CDR3 DNA: TGTGCCAGCAGTGATAATGGGAGGGATCACTATGGCTACACCTTC
J gene: TRBJ1-5; CDR3 length: 14; clone size: NA; D gene: NA; V gene: TRBV6-5; CDR3 protein: CASSYGQFNQPQHF; CDR3 DNA: TGTGCCAGCAGTTACGGGCAGTTCAATCAGCCCCAGCATTTT
J gene: TRBJ1-1; CDR3 length: 16; clone size: NA; D gene: NA; V gene: TRBV24-1; CDR3 protein: CATSDLSPEKSTEAFF; CDR3 DNA: TGTGCCACCAGTGATTTGTCTCCGGAGAAGAGCACTGAAGCTTTCTTT
J gene: TRBJ2-2; CDR3 length: 15; clone size: few; D gene: NA; V gene: TRBV7-6; CDR3 protein: CASSFGGGYTGELFF; CDR3 DNA: TGTGCCAGCAGCTTTGGCGGGGGCTACACCGGGGAGCTGTTTTTT
J gene: TRBJ1-2; CDR3 length: 16; clone size: NA; D gene: NA; V gene: TRBV5-5; CDR3 protein: CASSLAVIRGDYGYTF; CDR3 DNA: TGTGCCAGCAGCTTGGCCGTCATACGGGGGGACTATGGCTACACCTTC
J gene: TRBJ2-3; CDR3 length: 16; clone size: NA; D gene: NA; V gene: TRBV6-5; CDR3 protein: CASSSRTAFSTDTQYF; CDR3 DNA: TGTGCCAGCAGTTCCCGGACAGCCTTTAGCACAGATACGCAGTATTTT
J gene: TRBJ1-1; CDR3 length: 13; clone size: NA; D gene: NA; V gene: TRBV9; CDR3 protein: CASSAHTGPEAFF; CDR3 DNA: TGTGCCAGCAGCGCACATACAGGGCCCGAAGCTTTCTTT
J gene: TRBJ1-1; CDR3 length: 16; clone size: NA; D gene: NA; V gene: TRBV19; CDR3 protein: CASSIALHRVGTEAFF; CDR3 DNA: TGTGCCAGTAGTATAGCCCTTCATCGGGTCGGGACTGAAGCTTTCTTT
J gene: TRBJ1-2; CDR3 length: 13; clone size: NA; D gene: NA; V gene: TRBV27; CDR3 protein: CASSSLGSNGYTF; CDR3 DNA: TGTGCCAGCAGTTCATTGGGGAGTAATGGCTACACCTTC
J gene: TRBJ2-5; CDR3 length: 16; clone size: NA; D gene: TRBD2; V gene: TRBV2; CDR3 protein: CASSLAGGQYQETQYF; CDR3 DNA: TGTGCCAGCAGTCTAGCGGGGGGCCAGTACCAAGAGACCCAGTACTTC